The 25 T cell receptor beta chains in this list originate from one sample, sequenced in a study of T cells in Graves' hyperthyroidism and ophthalmopathy. TCR beta CDR3 sequences were amplified from RNA transcripts. Using the HTBI primer set, a first-round RT-PCR was run on the TCR CDR3. MiXCR was run by TCRdb on the multiplex PCR reads, yielding one entry per CDR3 protein. The repertoire holds 500,000 to 650,000 distinct CDR3 sequences, with 15% to 20% as singletons. Sequencing was performed on blood. These receptors were collected from a young woman with Graves' ophthalmopathy.

This clonotype was picked up many times. The chain uses TRBV15 and TRBJ1-1, with a weak D call TRBD1 (5 bases). Germline assignment: CDR1 LNHNV and CDR2 YYDKDF (reference sequence). This CDR3 contains 16 residues. Trimming cost V 3 bases and J 5 bases, with 19 bases left between them. The CDR3 coding sequence is TGTGCCACCAGCAGGGACTTTGGGGGGTTTAAGACTGAAGCTTTCTTT. Translated, it gives CATSRDFGGFKTEAFF.

V usage is TRBV7-9 and J usage is TRBJ2-5; D is unclear. The CDR3 runs to 14 residues. Trimming removed 3 bases from V and 1 base from J, with 9 bases in between. Germline CDR1 and CDR2: SEHNR and FQNEAQ (reference sequence). The chain's CDR3 is CASSFGPGQETQYF. Here the CDR3 DNA reads TGTGCCAGCAGCTTCGGACCGGGCCAAGAGACCCAGTACTTC.

Turning to this clonotype: This could be a read error, since a much larger clone is one nucleotide away. The chain employs TRBV28 and TRBJ1-6; D might be TRBD1 (6 bases). Germline CDR1 is MDHEN and CDR2 is SYDVKM. CDR3 length: 14 amino acids. As DNA, the CDR3 is TGTACCAGCAGCTTTCAGGGGCCGAATTCACCCCTCCACTTT. It encodes CTSSFQGPNSPLHF.

The V call is TRBV4-1, the J call TRBJ2-7; no firm D call. The CDR3 is 16 amino acids. The germline V gene encodes CDR1 MGHRA and CDR2 YSYEKL. V was clipped by 1 base and J by 0 bases, with 13 bases between them. The CDR3 DNA is TGCGCCAGCAGCCAAGGGCCTGAAAGAACCTCCTACGAGCAGTACTTC. This gives the protein CASSQGPERTSYEQYF.

This clonotype was seen many times. In DNA form, the CDR3 reads TGTGCCAGCAGTTTCGGCGGGGACACAGATACGCAGTATTTT. This sequence encodes CASSFGGDTDTQYF. The chain links TRBV28 to TRBJ2-3, with TRBD2 as a possible D gene (6 bases). V lost 3 bases, J lost 2 bases, and 9 bases lay in between. In germline, CDR1 is MDHEN, CDR2 SYDVKM. The CDR3 totals 14 residues.

Only a few counts were recorded for this clonotype. The chain has TRBV4-1 and TRBJ1-4; D remains ambiguous. CDR3 length equals 16 residues. Germline assignment: CDR1 MGHRA and CDR2 YSYEKL. The V end lost 8 bases, the J end lost 6 bases, and 22 bases lay between the germline ends. In DNA form, the CDR3 reads TGCGCCAGCGGCTCCCCAGGCGGACGGAACTATGAAAAACTGTTTTTT. This gives the protein CASGSPGGRNYEKLFF.

This clonotype was picked up one time. The chain employs TRBV19 and TRBJ1-5; no clear D gene. From germline, CDR1 is LNHDA and CDR2 SQIVND (reference sequence). V dropped 5 bases and J dropped 2 bases, with 28 bases sitting between them. The CDR3 sequence is 20 residues long. CDR3 amino acids: CASSAEAYMGSLRRNQPQHF. The CDR3 nucleotides are TGTGCCAGTAGTGCCGAGGCTTACATGGGGTCCTTACGTCGCAATCAGCCCCAGCATTTT. Full variable domain (rest looked up from reference TRBV19 and TRBJ1-5): DGGITQSPKYLFRKEGQNVTLSCEQNLNHDAMYWYRQDPGQGLRLIYYSQIVNDFQKGDIAEGYSVSREKKESFPLTVTSAQKNPTAFYLCASSAEAYMGSLRRNQPQHFGDGTRLSIL.

This clonotype was seen many times. The V and J genes are TRBV3-1 and TRBJ2-1; tentative D call: TRBD1 (5 bases). This CDR3 spans 14 amino acids. The germline V and J ends were trimmed by 0 bases and 3 bases, with 6 bases remaining between them. Germline loops: CDR1 LGHDT, CDR2 YNNKEL (reference sequence). In DNA, the CDR3 is TGTGCCAGCAGCCAAGACAGGGTCTACAATGAGCAGTTCTTC. It translates to CASSQDRVYNEQFF.

V and J are TRBV15 and TRBJ1-4; D possibly corresponds to TRBD1 (5 bases). Germline-derived CDR1 and CDR2 are LNHNV and YYDKDF (reference sequence). CDR3 length equals 15 residues. V lost 4 bases and J 7 bases, leaving 16 bases between the germline ends. The CDR3 region is CATSTGALSPEKLFF. The CDR3 region has the DNA TGTGCCACCAGCACCGGGGCCCTTAGTCCTGAAAAACTGTTTTTT.

This clonotype came up many times. The rearrangement uses TRBV2 and TRBJ1-5, with 10 bases identical to TRBD1. The CDR3 loop spans 15 amino acids. Germline V lookup: CDR1 SNHLY, CDR2 FYNNEI. Unmatched junction bases numbered 6, after V lost 6 bases and J lost 4 bases. The CDR3 sequence: CASSGDRGRNQPQHF. For the CDR3, the DNA is TGTGCCAGCAGCGGGGACAGGGGACGGAATCAGCCCCAGCATTTT.

The chain has TRBV6-1 and TRBJ1-5; D remains ambiguous. This CDR3 spans 13 amino acids. The V gene lost 4 bases and the J gene lost 9 bases, with 13 bases spanning the gap. Per the germline V gene, CDR1 is MNHNS and CDR2 is SASEGT. In DNA, the CDR3 is TGTGCCAGCAGTGTAGGGTGGTTGGGGCCCCAGCATTTT. Its translation: CASSVGWLGPQHF.

The sample holds a few counts of this clonotype. This chain connects TRBV29-1 to TRBJ2-3; D is perhaps TRBD1 (6 bases). The germline V gene has CDR1 SQVTM and CDR2 ANQGSEA. This CDR3 region has 18 residues. The V end lost 3 bases, the J end lost 4 bases, and 26 bases lay between the germline ends. CDR3 sequence (DNA): TGCAGCGTTGAGAGCCCCCACCGGGAACCCAAGGGGGCAGATACGCAGTATTTT. It specifies CSVESPHREPKGADTQYF.

For this clonotype: It may be a read error: a sequence one base away is much more abundant. The CDR3 nucleotides read TGCGCCGGCAGAGCCGGGGGCGGTGACTATGGCTACACCTTC. Translated, it gives CAGRAGGGDYGYTF. The rearrangement joins TRBV5-1 to TRBJ1-2; maybe TRBD1 (6 bases). The V gene's germline CDR1 is SGHRS and CDR2 YFSETQ. This CDR3 has 14 amino acids.

This chain connects TRBV28 to TRBJ1-5; D perhaps matches TRBD1 (6 bases). The germline V and J ends were trimmed by 5 bases and 6 bases, with 17 bases remaining between them. The CDR3 covers 15 residues. The V gene's germline CDR1 is MDHEN and CDR2 SYDVKM. Here the CDR3 DNA reads TGTGCCAGCAGTGCGGACAGCCGGAGCGGTCAGCCCCAGCATTTT. The encoded protein is CASSADSRSGQPQHF.

The genes are TRBV2 and TRBJ2-7; D gene unclear. In germline, CDR1 is SNHLY, CDR2 FYNNEI. The CDR3 consists of 14 residues. Trimming stripped 6 bases from V and 0 bases from J, with 12 bases between. The chain's CDR3 is CASSGLGSSYEQYF. The DNA for the CDR3 is TGTGCCAGCAGCGGTCTGGGGTCCTCCTACGAGCAGTACTTC.

This sequence joins TRBV27 and TRBJ1-1, with D unclear. Germline V CDR1 and CDR2: MNHEY, SMNVEV (reference sequence). This CDR3 has 15 amino acids. The V end lost 5 bases, the J end lost 5 bases, and 18 bases lay between the germline ends. For the CDR3, the DNA is TGTGCCAGCAGTCCGACACCCCCGGGTGTAACTGAAGCTTTCTTT. Translated, it gives CASSPTPPGVTEAFF.

This clonotype was counted only a few times. The CDR3 DNA reads as TGTGCCAGTAGTAAGGGACTAGCGGGAGAAGTATCCTACAATGAGCAGTTCTTC. It specifies CASSKGLAGEVSYNEQFF. The chain couples TRBV19 to TRBJ2-1, with 14 bases identical to TRBD2. The CDR3 runs to 18 residues. Unmatched junction bases numbered 6, after V lost 4 bases and J lost 1 base. Germline assignment: CDR1 LNHDA and CDR2 SQIVND (reference sequence).

The chain is built from TRBV13 and TRBJ1-1; D is ambiguous. This CDR3 spans 11 amino acids. Germline loops: CDR1 PRHDT, CDR2 FYEKMQ (reference sequence). V shed 8 bases and J shed 6 bases, with 10 bases lying between them. In DNA form, the CDR3 reads TGTGCCAGCGGTTCCTCCGCTGAAGCTTTCTTT. Translation: CASGSSAEAFF.

V usage is TRBV10-2 and J usage is TRBJ1-5, with unresolved D. CDR1 WSHSY and CDR2 SAAADI come from the germline V gene. The CDR3 extends over 16 amino acids. The ends were cut back, 3 bases at V and 0 bases at J, with 12 bases in the middle. The chain's CDR3 is CASSDSIFDSNQPQHF. The CDR3 DNA reads as TGCGCCAGCAGTGATAGCATCTTCGATAGCAATCAGCCCCAGCATTTT.

The chain links TRBV11-2 to TRBJ2-3; the D gene is possibly TRBD1 (6 bases). The CDR3 totals 16 residues. Germline V gene data show CDR1 as SGHAT and CDR2 as FQNNGV. The V end lost 4 bases, the J end lost 1 base, and 15 bases lay between the germline ends. This CDR3 reads CASSSQGRQGTDTQYF. The CDR3 region has the DNA TGTGCCAGCAGCTCGCAGGGGCGACAGGGCACAGATACGCAGTATTTT.

Comments on this clonotype: Sequence at one end of the junction differs from germline and may be a read error. The chain links TRBV2 to TRBJ2-5; 10 bases fit TRBD2. Germline V gives CDR1 SNHLY, CDR2 FYNNEI. The CDR3 has 15 amino acids. CDR3 in amino acids: CASSESGGALEAQYF. Here the CDR3 DNA reads TGTGCCAGCAGTGAGAGCGGGGGGGCCTTAGAGGCCCAGTACTTC.

The sample holds many counts of this clonotype. The gene calls are TRBV3-1 and TRBJ2-3, with 7 nucleotides matching TRBD2. This CDR3 comprises 14 residues. Germline lookup yields CDR1 LGHDT and CDR2 YNNKEL (reference sequence). The ends lost 1 base at V and 6 bases at J; junction bases unmatched: 4. The CDR3 sequence: CASSQVAGADTQYF. The CDR3 DNA reads as TGTGCCAGCAGCCAAGTTGCGGGAGCGGATACGCAGTATTTT.

This clonotype has a count of ten or more. V is TRBV28 and J is TRBJ2-7; D is ambiguous. The CDR3 totals 12 residues. CDR1 and CDR2 from the germline V gene are MDHEN and SYDVKM. V was pared by 6 bases and J by 0 bases, with 6 bases between. This CDR3 reads CASSASSYEQYF. As DNA, the CDR3 is TGTGCCAGCAGCGCGAGCTCCTACGAGCAGTACTTC.

This clonotype came up a few times. The chain links TRBV9 to TRBJ2-3; D may be TRBD2 (6 bases). This CDR3 has 14 residues. Trimming shortened V by 2 bases and J by 1 base, and 8 bases separated the two germline ends. Germline CDR1 reads SGDLS; CDR2 reads YYNGEE. The chain's CDR3 is CASSVRGGTDTQYF. The DNA of the CDR3 is TGTGCCAGCAGCGTGCGGGGCGGCACAGATACGCAGTATTTT.

This clonotype was picked up a small number of times. The CDR3 loop is CASSFDISTDTQYF. The CDR3 DNA follows: TGTGCCAGCAGCTTCGACATTAGCACAGATACGCAGTATTTT. J is TRBJ2-3 and V is TRBV11-1; D is unclear. The CDR3 contains 14 residues. V lost 3 bases, J lost 0 bases, and 7 bases lay in between. CDR1 is SGHAT and CDR2 is FQDESV in the germline V gene (reference sequence).